This TCR beta chain was identified during a study of T cells in Graves' hyperthyroidism and ophthalmopathy. Study results and limitations: It was a median roughly six months before onset that the model predicted ophthalmopathy.

Worth noting for this clonotype: Its antigen is not identified. The germline gene is not matched at one end of the junction; a read error may be the cause.

The CDR3 length is 11 residues. Per the germline V gene, CDR1 is SQVTM and CDR2 is ANQGSEA. Amplified TCR beta CDR3 regions came from RNA transcripts. The HTBI set primed first-round TCR CDR3 RT-PCR. TCRdb used MiXCR to reprocess the multiplex PCR reads, holding one entry per CDR3 protein. The table records 540,000 or so distinct CDR3 sequences, about a sixth of them present only once. V is TRBV29-1 and J is TRBJ1-3, with D hard to call. The receptor was derived from a woman aged 25 to 39 with Graves' hyperthyroidism. Material for sequencing was blood. CDR3 in amino acids: CSVEGGNTIYF. The CDR3 nucleotides read TGCAGCGTGGAAGGCGGAAACACCATATATTTT.